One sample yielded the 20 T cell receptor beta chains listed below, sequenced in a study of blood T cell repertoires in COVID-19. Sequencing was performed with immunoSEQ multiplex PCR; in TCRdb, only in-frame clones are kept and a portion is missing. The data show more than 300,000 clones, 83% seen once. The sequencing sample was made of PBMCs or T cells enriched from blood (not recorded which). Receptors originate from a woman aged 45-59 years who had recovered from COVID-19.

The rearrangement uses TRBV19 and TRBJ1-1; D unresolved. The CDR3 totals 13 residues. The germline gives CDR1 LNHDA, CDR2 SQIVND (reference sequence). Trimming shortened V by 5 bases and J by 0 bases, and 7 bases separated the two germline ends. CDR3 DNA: TGTGCCAGTAGTCCAGAGGTGAACACTGAAGCTTTCTTT. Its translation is CASSPEVNTEAFF. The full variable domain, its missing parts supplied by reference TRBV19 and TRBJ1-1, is DGGITQSPKYLFRKEGQNVTLSCEQNLNHDAMYWYRQDPGQGLRLIYYSQIVNDFQKGDIAEGYSVSREKKESFPLTVTSAQKNPTAFYLCASSPEVNTEAFFGQGTRLTVV.

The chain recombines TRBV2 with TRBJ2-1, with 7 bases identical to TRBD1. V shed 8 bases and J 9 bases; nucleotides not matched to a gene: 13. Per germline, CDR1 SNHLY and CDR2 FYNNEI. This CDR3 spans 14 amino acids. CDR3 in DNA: TGTGCCAGCCAGGGGAACAGGGGAGTTGGTGAGCAGTTCTTC. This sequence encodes CASQGNRGVGEQFF. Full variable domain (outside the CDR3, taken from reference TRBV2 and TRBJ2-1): EPEVTQTPSHQVTQMGQEVILRCVPISNHLYFYWYRQILGQKVEFLVSFYNNEISEKSEIFDDQFSVERPDGSNFTLKIRSTKLEDSAMYFCASQGNRGVGEQFFGPGTRLTVL.

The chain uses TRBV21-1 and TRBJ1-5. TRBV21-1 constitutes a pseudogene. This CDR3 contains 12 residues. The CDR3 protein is CASSKVIWPQHF. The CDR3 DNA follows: TGTGCCAGCAGCAAAGTAATCTGGCCCCAGCATTTT.

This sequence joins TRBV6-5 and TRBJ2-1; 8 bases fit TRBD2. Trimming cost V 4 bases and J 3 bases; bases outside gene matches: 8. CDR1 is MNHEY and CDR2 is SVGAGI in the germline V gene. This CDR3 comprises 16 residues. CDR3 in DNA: TGTGCCAGCAGTTCCACTCCTAGCGGGTTCTACAATGAGCAGTTCTTC. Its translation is CASSSTPSGFYNEQFF.

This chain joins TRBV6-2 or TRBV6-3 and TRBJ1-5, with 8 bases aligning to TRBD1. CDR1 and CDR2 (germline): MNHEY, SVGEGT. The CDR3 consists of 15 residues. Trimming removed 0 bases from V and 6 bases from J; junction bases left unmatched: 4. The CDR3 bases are TGTGCCAGCAGTTACTCGCCAGGGGGCACTCAGCCCCAGCATTTT. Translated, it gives CASSYSPGGTQPQHF.

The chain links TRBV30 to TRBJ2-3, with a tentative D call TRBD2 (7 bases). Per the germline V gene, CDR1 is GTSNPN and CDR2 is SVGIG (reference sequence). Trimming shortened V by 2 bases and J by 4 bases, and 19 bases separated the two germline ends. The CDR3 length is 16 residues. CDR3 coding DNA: TGTGCCTGGAGTCTTGCGGGACAAGCGGGGCCAGATACGCAGTATTTT. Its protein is CAWSLAGQAGPDTQYF.

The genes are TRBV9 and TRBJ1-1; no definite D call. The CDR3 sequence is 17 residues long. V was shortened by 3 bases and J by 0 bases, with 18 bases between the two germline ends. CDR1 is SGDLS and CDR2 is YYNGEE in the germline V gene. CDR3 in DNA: TGTGCCAGCAGCGCGACCCTCCGGGTAGACCTGAACACTGAAGCTTTCTTT. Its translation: CASSATLRVDLNTEAFF.

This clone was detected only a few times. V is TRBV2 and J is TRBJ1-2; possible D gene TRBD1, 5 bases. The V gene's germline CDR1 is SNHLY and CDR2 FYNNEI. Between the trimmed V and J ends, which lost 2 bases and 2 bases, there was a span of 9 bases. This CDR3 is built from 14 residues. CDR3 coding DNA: TGTGCCAGCAGTGAATGGGGGGAAAACTATGGCTACACCTTC. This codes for CASSEWGENYGYTF.

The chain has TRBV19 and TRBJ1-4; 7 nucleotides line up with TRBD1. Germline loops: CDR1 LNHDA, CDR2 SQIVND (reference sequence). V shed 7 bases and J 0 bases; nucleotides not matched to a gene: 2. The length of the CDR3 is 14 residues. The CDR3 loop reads CASTTGATNEKLFF. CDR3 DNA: TGTGCCAGTACAACAGGGGCAACTAATGAAAAACTGTTTTTT.

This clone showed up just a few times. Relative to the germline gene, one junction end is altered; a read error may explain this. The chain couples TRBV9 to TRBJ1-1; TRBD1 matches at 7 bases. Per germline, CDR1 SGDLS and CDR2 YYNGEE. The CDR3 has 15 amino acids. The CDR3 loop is CASSPSGTVTTGAFF. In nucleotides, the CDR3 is TGTGCCAGCAGCCCCAGTGGGACAGTAACGACTGGAGCTTTCTTT.

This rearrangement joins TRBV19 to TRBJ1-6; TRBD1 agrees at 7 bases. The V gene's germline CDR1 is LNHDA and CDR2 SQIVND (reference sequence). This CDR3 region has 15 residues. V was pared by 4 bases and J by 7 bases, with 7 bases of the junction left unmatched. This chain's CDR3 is CASSTRPRGNSPLHF. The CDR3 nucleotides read TGTGCCAGTAGTACCCGGCCCAGGGGGAATTCACCCCTCCACTTT.

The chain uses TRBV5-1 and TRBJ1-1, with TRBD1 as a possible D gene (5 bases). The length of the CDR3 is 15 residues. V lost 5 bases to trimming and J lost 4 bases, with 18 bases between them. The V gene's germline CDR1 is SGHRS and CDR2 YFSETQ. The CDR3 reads CASRGFQGGTTEAFF. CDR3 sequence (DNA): TGCGCCAGCAGAGGGTTTCAGGGAGGGACCACTGAAGCTTTCTTT.

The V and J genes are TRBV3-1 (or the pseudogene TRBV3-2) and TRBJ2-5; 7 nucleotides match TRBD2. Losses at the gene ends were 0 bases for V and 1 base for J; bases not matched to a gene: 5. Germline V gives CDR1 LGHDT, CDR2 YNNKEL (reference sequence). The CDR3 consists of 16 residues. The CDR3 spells CASSQEVAGVQETQYF. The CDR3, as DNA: TGTGCCAGCAGCCAAGAAGTGGCGGGGGTCCAAGAGACCCAGTACTTC.

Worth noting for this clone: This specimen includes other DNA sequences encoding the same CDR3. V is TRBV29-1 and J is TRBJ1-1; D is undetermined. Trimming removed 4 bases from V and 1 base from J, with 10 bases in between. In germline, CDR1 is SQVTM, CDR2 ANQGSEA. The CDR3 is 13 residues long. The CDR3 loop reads CSVGWSGNTEAFF. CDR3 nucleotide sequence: TGCAGCGTTGGGTGGTCGGGGAACACTGAAGCTTTCTTT.

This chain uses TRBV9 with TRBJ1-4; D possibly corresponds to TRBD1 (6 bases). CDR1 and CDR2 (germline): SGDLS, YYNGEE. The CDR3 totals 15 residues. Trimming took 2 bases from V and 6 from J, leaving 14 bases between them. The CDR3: CASSVRGGPDEKLFF. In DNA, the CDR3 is TGTGCCAGCAGCGTGCGCGGGGGGCCGGATGAAAAACTGTTTTTT.

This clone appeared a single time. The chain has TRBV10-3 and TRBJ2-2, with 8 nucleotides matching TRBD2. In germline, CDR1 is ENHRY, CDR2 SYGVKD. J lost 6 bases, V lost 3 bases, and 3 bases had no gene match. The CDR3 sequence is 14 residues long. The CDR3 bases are TGTGCCATCAGTGACGGGACTAGTCCCGGGGAGCTGTTTTTT. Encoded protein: CAISDGTSPGELFF.

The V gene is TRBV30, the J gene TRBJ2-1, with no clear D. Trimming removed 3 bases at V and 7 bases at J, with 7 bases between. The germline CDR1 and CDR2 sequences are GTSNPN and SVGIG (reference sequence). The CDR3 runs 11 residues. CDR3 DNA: TGTGCCTGGAGCATGCAGAATGAGCAGTTCTTC. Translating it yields CAWSMQNEQFF.

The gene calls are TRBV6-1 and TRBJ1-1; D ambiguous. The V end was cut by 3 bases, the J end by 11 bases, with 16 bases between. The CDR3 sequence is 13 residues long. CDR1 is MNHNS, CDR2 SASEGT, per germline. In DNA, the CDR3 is TGTGCCAGCAGTGATCAGGCCTCCCGCGGGGCTTTCTTT. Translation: CASSDQASRGAFF.

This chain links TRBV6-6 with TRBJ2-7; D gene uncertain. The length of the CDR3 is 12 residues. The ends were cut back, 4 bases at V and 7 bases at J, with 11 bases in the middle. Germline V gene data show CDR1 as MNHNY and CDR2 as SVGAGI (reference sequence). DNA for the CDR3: TGTGCCAGCAGTTCCCCTTTTTTGGAGCAGTACTTC. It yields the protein CASSSPFLEQYF.

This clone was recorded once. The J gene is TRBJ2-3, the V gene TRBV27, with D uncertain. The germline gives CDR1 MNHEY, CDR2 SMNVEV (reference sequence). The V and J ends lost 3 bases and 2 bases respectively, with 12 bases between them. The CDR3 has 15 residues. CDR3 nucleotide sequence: TGTGCCAGCAGTTTTTATAGCCCGGCCACAGATACGCAGTATTTT. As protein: CASSFYSPATDTQYF.